One sample yielded the 10 T cell receptor beta chains listed below, sequenced in a study of beta chain features in type 1 diabetes. Isolated RNA was reverse transcribed in full, so expressed TCRB transcripts were sequenced. Sequencing used immunoSEQ multiplex PCR; TCRdb keeps in-frame clones, though not all of them. The sample has about 930,000 clones, roughly a sixth seen once. Sequencing was performed on naive CD4+ T cells from blood. The receptors come from a woman aged 18-30 years in good health.

A note on this clone: The same CDR3 can be traced to other DNA sequences in this sample. V and J are TRBV19 and TRBJ2-6; unclear D gene. The germline CDR1 and CDR2 sequences are LNHDA and SQIVND (reference sequence). V was trimmed by 2 bases and J by 3 bases, leaving 2 bases between them. CDR3 length: 13 amino acids. CDR3 nucleotide sequence: TGTGCCAGTAGTATAAGTGGGGCCAACGTCCTGACTTTC. It specifies CASSISGANVLTF. Together with reference TRBV19 and TRBJ2-6, the CDR3 gives the full variable domain: DGGITQSPKYLFRKEGQNVTLSCEQNLNHDAMYWYRQDPGQGLRLIYYSQIVNDFQKGDIAEGYSVSREKKESFPLTVTSAQKNPTAFYLCASSISGANVLTFGAGSRLTVL.

For this clone: This may be a read error, as it is one base from a much larger clone. In the same sample, other DNA sequences code for this CDR3. The chain carries TRBV7-3 and TRBJ2-3, with unresolved D. This CDR3 contains 12 residues. V lost 5 bases and J 2 bases, leaving 5 bases between the germline ends. In germline, CDR1 is SGHTA, CDR2 FQGTGA. CDR3 coding DNA: TGTGCCAGCAGCCCCGACACAGATACGCAGTATTTT. Its protein product is CASSPDTDTQYF.

The sample holds a few counts of this clone. V usage is TRBV6-5 and J usage is TRBJ1-1, with 9 bases lining up with TRBD1. This CDR3 has 16 amino acids. CDR1 MNHEY and CDR2 SVGAGI come from the germline V gene. V lost 4 bases, J lost 5 bases, and 11 bases stayed unmatched. CDR3 protein: CASSSGQGVSRTEAFF. For the CDR3, the DNA is TGTGCCAGCAGTTCGGGACAGGGAGTCTCGCGGACTGAAGCTTTCTTT.

As concerns this clone: Other DNA sequences of this sample code for an identical CDR3. The rearrangement links TRBV28 to TRBJ2-5; D possibly corresponds to TRBD1 (5 bases). Germline assignment: CDR1 MDHEN and CDR2 SYDVKM. V dropped 3 bases and J dropped 4 bases, with 9 bases sitting between them. The CDR3 totals 13 residues. The chain's CDR3 is CASSLGQAETQYF. The CDR3 region has the DNA TGTGCCAGCAGTTTGGGGCAGGCAGAGACCCAGTACTTC.

The chain carries TRBV18 and TRBJ2-1; 13 bases are shared with TRBD2. CDR3 length equals 16 residues. In germline, CDR1 is KGHSH, CDR2 LQKENI. Trimming cost V 1 base and J 10 bases; bases outside gene matches: 7. This chain's CDR3 is CASSPRGLAGVREQFF. The CDR3 nucleotides are TGTGCCAGCTCACCACGAGGACTAGCGGGAGTACGGGAGCAGTTCTTC. The full variable domain, completed using reference TRBV18 and TRBJ2-1, is NAGVMQNPRHLVRRRGQEARLRCSPMKGHSHVYWYRQLPEEGLKFMVYLQKENIIDESGMPKERFSAEFPKEGPSILRIQQVVRGDSAAYFCASSPRGLAGVREQFFGPGTRLTVL.

The table lists this clone with a few counts. This rearrangement joins TRBV6-6 to TRBJ2-2; TRBD1 matches at 7 bases. The CDR3 is 15 amino acids. The germline V gene encodes CDR1 MNHNY and CDR2 SVGAGI (reference sequence). Trimming at V came to 5 bases and at J to 5 bases, leaving 8 bases not matched to a gene. CDR3 nucleotides: TGTGCCAGCAGTCGAACAGGGGTGATAACCGGGGAGCTGTTTTTT. Translated, it gives CASSRTGVITGELFF.

There are a few counts of this clone. The chain combines TRBV15 with TRBJ2-1, with D possibly matching TRBD2 (6 bases). The V and J ends lost 5 bases and 5 bases respectively, with 19 bases between them. Germline CDR1 is LNHNV and CDR2 is YYDKDF (reference sequence). The CDR3 sequence is 16 residues long. CDR3 nucleotide sequence: TGTGCCACCAGCCCCTCAGACTATAGCGGCGACAATGAGCAGTTCTTC. Its translation is CATSPSDYSGDNEQFF.

The chain carries TRBV2 and TRBJ1-4; 9 positions agree with TRBD1. The CDR3 sequence is 15 residues long. Germline CDR1 reads SNHLY; CDR2 reads FYNNEI. Trimming removed 8 bases from V and 7 bases from J; junction bases left unmatched: 11. The CDR3 reads CASQSIGTGTEKLFF. DNA for the CDR3: TGTGCCAGCCAAAGCATTGGGACAGGGACTGAAAAACTGTTTTTT. Together with reference TRBV2 and TRBJ1-4, the CDR3 gives the full variable domain: EPEVTQTPSHQVTQMGQEVILRCVPISNHLYFYWYRQILGQKVEFLVSFYNNEISEKSEIFDDQFSVERPDGSNFTLKIRSTKLEDSAMYFCASQSIGTGTEKLFFGSGTQLSVL.

V gene TRBV28 combines with J gene TRBJ1-2; 7 bases map to TRBD1. The germline CDR1 and CDR2 sequences are MDHEN and SYDVKM. Trimming took 6 bases from V and 3 from J; bases not matched to a gene: 4. This CDR3 comprises 13 residues. The CDR3 here is CASRRGRDYGYTF. DNA of the CDR3: TGTGCCAGCAGGAGGGGGCGAGACTATGGCTACACCTTC.

This clone was seen only a few times. V is TRBV9 and J is TRBJ2-3; the D call may be TRBD1 or TRBD2 (5 bases each). Germline values: CDR1 SGDLS, CDR2 YYNGEE. The V gene lost 1 base and the J gene lost 4 bases, with 16 bases spanning the gap. This CDR3 spans 16 amino acids. CDR3 coding DNA: TGTGCCAGCAGCGTATCGGGACGCAGTTCCGCAGATACGCAGTATTTT. Amino acids: CASSVSGRSSADTQYF.